This record covers a single TCR beta chain. The antigen it recognizes is unknown. No qualities accompany the bases; no much larger clone lies one base away. The data stem from a study of spatial heterogeneity in lung cancer (dated by TCRdb to the late 2010s). In terms of the full investigation: The donors were 65 to 85 patients from the lung TRACERx cohort who had early-stage, untreated non-small cell lung cancer. Follow-up PBMC samples were sequenced whenever available, and the median time to follow-up was about 23 months after resection. More beta-chain than alpha-chain transcripts were consistently detected, likely reflecting higher beta-chain transcript abundance. In the raw uncorrected reads, each unique combination of TCR and UMI appeared on average more than ten times. The study quantitatively compared TCR alpha and beta repertoires across multiple tumor regions, matched nontumor lung and blood in non-small cell lung cancer. The study linked features of the TCR repertoire to counts of nonsynonymous mutations, which were determined by whole-exome sequencing of tumor tissue. At surgery, hundreds of tumor regions, around 68 matched nontumor lung samples and 45 to 60 PBMC samples were TCR-sequenced for both alpha and beta chains.

Looking up the germline V gene yields CDR1 SGHDT and CDR2 YYEEEE. V has 3 bases trimmed and J has 1 base trimmed; junction bases matching no gene number 3. There are 16 amino acids in the CDR3, from cysteine to phenylalanine inclusive. The sequence is cut down to CDR3 DNA, 48 bases in frame from base 1. The library relied on 5' RACE. Data came from a NextSeq 500. To allow correction of PCR and sequencing errors, the TCR library protocol tagged every TCR cDNA molecule with a unique molecular identifier. As for the original processing: Decombinator tools were used for TCR identification, UMI-based error correction and CDR3 extraction. TCRs above a frequency of 2 per 1,000, corresponding to the top 1% of the tumor frequency distribution, were defined as expanded. Each repertoire was subsampled 100 times to 5,000 TCRs, after which Renyi diversity was computed with the R vegan package. CDR3 similarity networks were built from amino acid triplet string-kernel similarity, with CDR3s being connected when pairwise similarity was above 0.82. The public reads were reprocessed in TCRdb via fastp at Q25 and MiXCR, keeping in-frame beta chains. Each entry merges the rows of one CDR3 protein and shows their most common DNA and genes. The V and J calls shown here were made by TCRdb, not taken from the authors' results. This sample comprises nearly 95,000 distinct CDR3 sequences, 15% to 20% of them detected only once. Around a fifth of the sample comes from the top ten.

Reading the label with the study, this specimen's time point is: blood at routine non-recurrence follow-up after resection. Without any cell sorting, TCR sequencing was performed on whole RNA extracted either from tumor and nontumor lung tissue or from cryopreserved PBMC samples. Patients were selected for TCR sequencing only if sufficient RNA was available from at least two tumor regions. Here is what the overall study found, with its caveats: Comparisons of baseline and follow-up blood repertoires included only 14 patients. Ubiquitous expanded tumor TCRs were found in blood more often at tumor resection than at routine follow-up. Additional single-cell paired TCR alpha and beta sequencing was considered necessary to confirm, at a functional level, the hypothesis that regional TCRs recognize regional mutations.

Sequencing was performed on PBMCs, taken at follow-up. The origin of this receptor is a male donor with early-stage non-small cell lung cancer. The V and J genes are TRBV5-6 and TRBJ2-3; 12 bases in the junction line up with TRBD2. The DNA sequence reads TGTGCCAGCAGCTCCGGACTAGCGGGACGCACAGATACGCAGTATTTT. This encodes CASSSGLAGRTDTQYF.